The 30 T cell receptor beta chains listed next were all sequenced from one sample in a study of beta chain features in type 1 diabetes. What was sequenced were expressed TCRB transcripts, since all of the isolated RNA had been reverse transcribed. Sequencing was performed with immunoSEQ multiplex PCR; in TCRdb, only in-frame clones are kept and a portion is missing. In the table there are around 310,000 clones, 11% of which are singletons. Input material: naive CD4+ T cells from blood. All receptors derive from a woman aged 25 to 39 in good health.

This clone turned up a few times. The DNA for the CDR3 is TGTGCCAGCAGTGAAAGGGGAGGCTCGAACACCGGGGAGCTGTTTTTT. Protein sequence: CASSERGGSNTGELFF. The chain recombines TRBV25-1 with TRBJ2-2; TRBD2 is a possible D gene (6 bases). The length of the CDR3 is 16 residues. The V end lost 2 bases, the J end lost 0 bases, and 10 bases lay between the germline ends. CDR1 and CDR2 from the germline V gene are MGHDK and SYGVNS.

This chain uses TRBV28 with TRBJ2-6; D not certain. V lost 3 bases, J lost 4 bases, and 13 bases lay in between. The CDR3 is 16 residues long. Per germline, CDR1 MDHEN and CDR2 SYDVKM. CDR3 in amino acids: CASSFRQVVGANVLTF. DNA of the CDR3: TGTGCCAGCAGTTTTCGGCAGGTGGTCGGGGCCAACGTCCTGACTTTC. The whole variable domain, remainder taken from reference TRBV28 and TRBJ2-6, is DVKVTQSSRYLVKRTGEKVFLECVQDMDHENMFWYRQDPGLGLRLIYFSYDVKMKEKGDIPEGYSVSREKKERFSLILESASTNQTSMYLCASSFRQVVGANVLTFGAGSRLTVL.

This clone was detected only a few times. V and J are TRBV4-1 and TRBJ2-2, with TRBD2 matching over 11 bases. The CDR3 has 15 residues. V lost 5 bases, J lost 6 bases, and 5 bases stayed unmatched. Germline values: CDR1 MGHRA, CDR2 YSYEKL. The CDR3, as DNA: TGCGCCAGCAGCTTTCGGACTAGCGGGCCCGGGGAGCTGTTTTTT. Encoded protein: CASSFRTSGPGELFF.

The CDR3 DNA reads as TGTGCCAGCGGACAGATAGGGGCGGCCCAGTACTTC. The encoded protein is CASGQIGAAQYF. This chain uses TRBV6-5 with TRBJ2-5; weak D call: TRBD1 (6 bases). Deletions cut 8 bases from V and 9 bases from J, with 16 bases between. Per the germline V gene, CDR1 is MNHEY and CDR2 is SVGAGI. The CDR3 extends over 12 amino acids.

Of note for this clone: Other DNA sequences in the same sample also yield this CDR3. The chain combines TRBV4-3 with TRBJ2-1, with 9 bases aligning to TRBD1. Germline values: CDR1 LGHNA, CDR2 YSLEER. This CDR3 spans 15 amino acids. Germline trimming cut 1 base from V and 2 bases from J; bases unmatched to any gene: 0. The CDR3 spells CASSQGQGAYNEQFF. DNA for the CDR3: TGCGCCAGCAGCCAAGGACAGGGGGCCTACAATGAGCAGTTCTTC.

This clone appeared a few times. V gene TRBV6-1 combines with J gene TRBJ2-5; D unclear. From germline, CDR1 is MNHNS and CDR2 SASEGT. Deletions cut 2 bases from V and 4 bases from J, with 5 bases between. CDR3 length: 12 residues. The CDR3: CASSELSETQYF. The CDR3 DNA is TGTGCCAGCAGTGAACTTTCAGAGACCCAGTACTTC.

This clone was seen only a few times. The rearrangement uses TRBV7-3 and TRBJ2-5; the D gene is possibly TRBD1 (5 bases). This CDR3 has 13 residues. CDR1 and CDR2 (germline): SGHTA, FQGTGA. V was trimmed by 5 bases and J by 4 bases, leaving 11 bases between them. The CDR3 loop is CASSQDSSETQYF. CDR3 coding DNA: TGTGCCAGCAGCCAAGACAGTTCAGAGACCCAGTACTTC.

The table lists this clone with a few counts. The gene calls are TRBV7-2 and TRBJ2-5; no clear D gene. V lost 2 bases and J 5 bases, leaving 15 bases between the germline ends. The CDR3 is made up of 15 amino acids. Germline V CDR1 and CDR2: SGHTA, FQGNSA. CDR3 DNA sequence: TGTGCCAGCAGCTTACTGGGTACGGAGTGGGAGACCCAGTACTTC. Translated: CASSLLGTEWETQYF.

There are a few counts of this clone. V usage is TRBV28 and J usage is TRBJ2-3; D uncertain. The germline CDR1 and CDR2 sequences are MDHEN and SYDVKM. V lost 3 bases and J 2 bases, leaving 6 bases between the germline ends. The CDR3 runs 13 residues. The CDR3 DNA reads TGTGCCAGCAGTTTCCCCCACACAGATACGCAGTATTTT. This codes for CASSFPHTDTQYF.

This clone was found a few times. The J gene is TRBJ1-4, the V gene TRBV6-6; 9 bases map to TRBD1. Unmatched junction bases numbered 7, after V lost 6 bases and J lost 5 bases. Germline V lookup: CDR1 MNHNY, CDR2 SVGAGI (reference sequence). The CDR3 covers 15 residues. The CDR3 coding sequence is TGTGCCAGCAGCTCGGCCGGGACAGGGAATGAAAAACTGTTTTTT. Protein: CASSSAGTGNEKLFF.

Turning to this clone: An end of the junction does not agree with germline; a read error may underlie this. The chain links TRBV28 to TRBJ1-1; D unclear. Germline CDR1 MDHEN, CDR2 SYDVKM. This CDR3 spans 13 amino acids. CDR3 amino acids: CASTLTDTIGAFF. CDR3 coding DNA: TGTGCCAGCACTTTAACAGACACCATCGGAGCTTTCTTT.

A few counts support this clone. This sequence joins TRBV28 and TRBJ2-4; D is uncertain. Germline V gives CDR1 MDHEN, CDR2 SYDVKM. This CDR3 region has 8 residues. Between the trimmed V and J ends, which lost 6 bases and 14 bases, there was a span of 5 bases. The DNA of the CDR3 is TGTGCCAGCAGGGCCAAGTACTTC. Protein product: CASRAKYF.

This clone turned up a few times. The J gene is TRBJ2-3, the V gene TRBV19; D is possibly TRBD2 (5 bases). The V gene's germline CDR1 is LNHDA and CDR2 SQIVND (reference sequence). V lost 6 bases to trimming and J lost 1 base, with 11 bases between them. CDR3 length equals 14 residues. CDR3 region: CASSPGDGTDTQYF. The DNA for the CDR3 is TGTGCCAGTAGCCCCGGGGATGGCACAGATACGCAGTATTTT.

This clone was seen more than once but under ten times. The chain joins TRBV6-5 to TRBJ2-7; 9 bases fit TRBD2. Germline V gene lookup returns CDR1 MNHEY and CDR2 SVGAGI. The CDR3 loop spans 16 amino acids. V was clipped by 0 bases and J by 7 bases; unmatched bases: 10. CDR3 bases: TGTGCCAGCAGTTACTCGTTAAGCGGGAGGCCCTGGGAGCAGTACTTC. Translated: CASSYSLSGRPWEQYF.

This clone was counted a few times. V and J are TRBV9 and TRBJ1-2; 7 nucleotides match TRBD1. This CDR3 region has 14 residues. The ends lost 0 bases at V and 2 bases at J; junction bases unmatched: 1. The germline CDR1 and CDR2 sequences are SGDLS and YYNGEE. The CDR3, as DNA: TGTGCCAGCAGCGTAGTGGGACAGAACTATGGCTACACCTTC. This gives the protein CASSVVGQNYGYTF.

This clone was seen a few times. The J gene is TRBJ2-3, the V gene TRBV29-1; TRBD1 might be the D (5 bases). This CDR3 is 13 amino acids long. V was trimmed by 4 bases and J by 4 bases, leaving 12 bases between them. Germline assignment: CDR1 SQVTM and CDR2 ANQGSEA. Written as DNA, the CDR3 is TGCAGCGTTGTGGCACAGGTTGCAGATACGCAGTATTTT. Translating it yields CSVVAQVADTQYF.

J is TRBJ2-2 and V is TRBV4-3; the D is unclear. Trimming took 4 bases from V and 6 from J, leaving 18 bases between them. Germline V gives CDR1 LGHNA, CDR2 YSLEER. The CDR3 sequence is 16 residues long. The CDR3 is CASSRRHGPTPGELFF. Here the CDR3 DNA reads TGCGCCAGCAGCCGCCGGCACGGTCCGACACCCGGGGAGCTGTTTTTT.

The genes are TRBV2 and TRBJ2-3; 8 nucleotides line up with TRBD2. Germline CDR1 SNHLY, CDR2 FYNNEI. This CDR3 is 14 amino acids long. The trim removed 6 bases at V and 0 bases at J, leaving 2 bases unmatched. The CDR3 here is CASSGTSSTDTQYF. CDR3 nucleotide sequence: TGTGCCAGCAGCGGGACTAGTAGCACAGATACGCAGTATTTT.

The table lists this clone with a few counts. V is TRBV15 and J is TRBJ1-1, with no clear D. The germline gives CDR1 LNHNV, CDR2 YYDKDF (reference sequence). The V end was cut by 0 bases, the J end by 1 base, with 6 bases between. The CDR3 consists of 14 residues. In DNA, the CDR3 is TGTGCCACCAGCAGAGATTCATCGAACACTGAAGCTTTCTTT. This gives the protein CATSRDSSNTEAFF.

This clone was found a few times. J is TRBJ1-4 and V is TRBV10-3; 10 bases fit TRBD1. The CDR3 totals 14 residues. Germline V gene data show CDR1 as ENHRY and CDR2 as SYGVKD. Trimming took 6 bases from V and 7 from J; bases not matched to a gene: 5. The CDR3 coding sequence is TGTGCCATCAGGTCGGACAGGGGGGCTGAAAAACTGTTTTTT. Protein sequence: CAIRSDRGAEKLFF.

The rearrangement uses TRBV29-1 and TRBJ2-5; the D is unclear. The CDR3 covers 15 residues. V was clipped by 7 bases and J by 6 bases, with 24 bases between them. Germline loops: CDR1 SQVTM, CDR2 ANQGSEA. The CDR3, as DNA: TGCAGCGCCCACCTAGTTCGAATAGGTAGACAGACCCAGTACTTC. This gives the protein CSAHLVRIGRQTQYF.

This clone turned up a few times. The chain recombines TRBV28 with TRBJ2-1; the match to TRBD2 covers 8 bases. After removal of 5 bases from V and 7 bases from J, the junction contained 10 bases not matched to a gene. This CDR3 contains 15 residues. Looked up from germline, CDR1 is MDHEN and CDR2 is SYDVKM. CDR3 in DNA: TGTGCCAGCAGTCCCGCCGGGACTAGAGTAAATGAGCAGTTCTTC. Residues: CASSPAGTRVNEQFF.

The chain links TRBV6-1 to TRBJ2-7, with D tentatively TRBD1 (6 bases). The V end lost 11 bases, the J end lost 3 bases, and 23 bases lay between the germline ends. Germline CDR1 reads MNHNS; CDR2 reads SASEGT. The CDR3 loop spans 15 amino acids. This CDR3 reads CASAARTPGDYEQYF. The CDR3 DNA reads TGTGCCTCAGCAGCGCGGACCCCAGGGGACTACGAGCAGTACTTC.

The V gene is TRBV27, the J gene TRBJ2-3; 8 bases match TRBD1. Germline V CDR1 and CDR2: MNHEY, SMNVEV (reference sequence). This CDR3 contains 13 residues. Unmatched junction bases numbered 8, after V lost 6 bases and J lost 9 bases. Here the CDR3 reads CASRAGGRVTQYF. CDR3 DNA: TGTGCCAGCAGGGCAGGGGGCAGGGTGACGCAGTATTTT.

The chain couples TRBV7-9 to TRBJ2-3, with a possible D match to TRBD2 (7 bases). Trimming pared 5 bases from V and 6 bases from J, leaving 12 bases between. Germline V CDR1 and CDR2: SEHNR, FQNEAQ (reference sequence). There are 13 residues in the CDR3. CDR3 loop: CASSRGGLDTQYF. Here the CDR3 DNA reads TGTGCCAGCAGCCGCGGGGGCTTGGATACGCAGTATTTT.

This chain's CDR3 is CALRLAATDTQYF. DNA for the CDR3: TGTGCCTTAAGACTAGCGGCCACAGATACGCAGTATTTT. The chain uses TRBV30 and TRBJ2-3; 9 nucleotides agree with TRBD2. After removal of 7 bases from V and 2 bases from J, the junction contained 4 bases not matched to a gene. Germline CDR1 is GTSNPN and CDR2 is SVGIG (reference sequence). The CDR3 covers 13 residues.

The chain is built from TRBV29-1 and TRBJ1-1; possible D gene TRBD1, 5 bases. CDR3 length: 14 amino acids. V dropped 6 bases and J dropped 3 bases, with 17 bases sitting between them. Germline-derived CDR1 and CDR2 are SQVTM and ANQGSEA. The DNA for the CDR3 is TGCAGCGTGAAAATACAGGAAAGGGACACTGAAGCTTTCTTT. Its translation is CSVKIQERDTEAFF.

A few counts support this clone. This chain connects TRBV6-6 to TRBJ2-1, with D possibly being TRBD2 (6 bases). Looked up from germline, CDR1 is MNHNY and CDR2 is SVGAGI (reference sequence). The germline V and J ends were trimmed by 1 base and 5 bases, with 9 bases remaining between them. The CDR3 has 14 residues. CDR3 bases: TGTGCCAGCAGTTACTTAGGAGGGAACAATGAGCAGTTCTTC. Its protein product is CASSYLGGNNEQFF.

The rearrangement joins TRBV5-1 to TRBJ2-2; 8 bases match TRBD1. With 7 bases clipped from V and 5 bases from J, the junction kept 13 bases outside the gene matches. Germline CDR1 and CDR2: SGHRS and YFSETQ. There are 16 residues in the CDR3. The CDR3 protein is CASGRGQEGVTGELFF. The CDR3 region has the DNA TGCGCCAGCGGGCGGGGACAGGAAGGTGTTACCGGGGAGCTGTTTTTT. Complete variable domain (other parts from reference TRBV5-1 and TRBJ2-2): KAGVTQTPRYLIKTRGQQVTLSCSPISGHRSVSWYQQTPGQGLQFLFEYFSETQRNKGNFPGRFSGRQFSNSRSEMNVSTLELGDSALYLCASGRGQEGVTGELFFGEGSRLTVL.

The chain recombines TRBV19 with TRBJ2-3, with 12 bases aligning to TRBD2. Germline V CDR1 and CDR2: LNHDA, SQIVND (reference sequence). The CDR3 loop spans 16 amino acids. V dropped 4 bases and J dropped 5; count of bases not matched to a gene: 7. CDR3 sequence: CASSTRLAGEGDTQYF. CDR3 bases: TGTGCCAGTAGTACTCGACTAGCGGGAGAGGGAGATACGCAGTATTTT.